A selection of T cell receptor beta chains follows, all from one sample in a study of blood T cell repertoires in COVID-19. The assay was immunoSEQ multiplex PCR, and TCRdb's table has in-frame clones only and misses some. The sample lists roughly 200,000 clones, 86% occurring once. The sequenced sample consisted of PBMCs or T cells enriched from blood (not recorded which). The receptors here all came from a woman between 35 and 50 years old in a cohort exposed to, infected with or recovered from COVID-19 (not recorded which). CDR3s include the opening cysteine and the closing phenylalanine or tryptophan. Each record gives: J gene, clone size, V gene, D gene, CDR3 protein, CDR3 DNA. A D gene is named only where the DNA matches it firmly. Clone size appears in some rows only: once, few, many, or a class for an expanded clone.

j_call: TRBJ1-1; clone_size: NA; v_call: TRBV29-1; d_call: NA; cdr3_aa: CSVVAEGSTEAFF; cdr3_nt: TGCAGCGTTGTAGCTGAGGGAAGCACTGAAGCTTTCTTT
j_call: TRBJ2-3; clone_size: NA; v_call: TRBV10-3; d_call: TRBD2; cdr3_aa: CAISSGTSTDTQYF; cdr3_nt: TGTGCCATCAGTAGCGGGACTAGCACAGATACGCAGTATTTT
j_call: TRBJ2-1; clone_size: NA; v_call: TRBV5-4; d_call: NA; cdr3_aa: CASSPLAPSRPYNEQFF; cdr3_nt: TGTGCCAGCAGCCCCCTAGCGCCCTCTAGGCCCTACAATGAGCAGTTCTTC
j_call: TRBJ1-1; clone_size: NA; v_call: TRBV5-8; d_call: TRBD1; cdr3_aa: CASSLRGRPTEAFF; cdr3_nt: TGTGCCAGCAGCTTGAGGGGGCGCCCCACTGAAGCTTTCTTT
j_call: TRBJ1-2; clone_size: few; v_call: TRBV9; d_call: NA; cdr3_aa: CASSAANGYTF; cdr3_nt: TGTGCCAGCAGCGCTGCGAATGGCTACACCTTC
j_call: TRBJ2-7; clone_size: NA; v_call: TRBV4-2; d_call: TRBD2; cdr3_aa: CASSPTGGLDEQYF; cdr3_nt: TGTGCCAGCAGCCCGACGGGGGGGCTGGATGAGCAGTACTTC
j_call: TRBJ2-1; clone_size: NA; v_call: TRBV6-5; d_call: NA; cdr3_aa: CASSYSGGATYNEQFF; cdr3_nt: TGTGCCAGCAGTTACTCGGGGGGGGCTACCTACAATGAGCAGTTCTTC
j_call: TRBJ2-7; clone_size: NA; v_call: TRBV25-1; d_call: NA; cdr3_aa: CASSESRQGIPYEQYF; cdr3_nt: TGTGCCAGCAGTGAATCTAGGCAGGGGATCCCCTACGAGCAGTACTTC
j_call: TRBJ2-4; clone_size: NA; v_call: TRBV7-9; d_call: NA; cdr3_aa: CASSPRDRTPKNIQYF; cdr3_nt: TGTGCCAGCAGCCCCCGAGACAGGACACCCAAAAACATTCAGTACTTC
j_call: TRBJ2-7; clone_size: NA; v_call: TRBV13; d_call: TRBD2; cdr3_aa: CASSLEPASGRDEQYF; cdr3_nt: TGTGCCAGCAGCTTAGAACCTGCTAGCGGGAGGGACGAGCAGTACTTC
j_call: TRBJ2-3; clone_size: NA; v_call: TRBV24-1; d_call: TRBD2; cdr3_aa: CATSAAGLDTDTQYF; cdr3_nt: TGTGCCACCAGTGCGGCGGGACTAGACACAGATACGCAGTATTTT
j_call: TRBJ2-1; clone_size: NA; v_call: TRBV9; d_call: NA; cdr3_aa: CASSVYGGFDNEQFF; cdr3_nt: TGTGCCAGCAGCGTATATGGCGGATTCGACAATGAGCAGTTCTTC
j_call: TRBJ2-1; clone_size: NA; v_call: TRBV5-1; d_call: TRBD2; cdr3_aa: CASSPRGIAGSYEQFF; cdr3_nt: TGCGCCAGCAGTCCAAGGGGGATAGCGGGATCCTATGAGCAGTTCTTC
j_call: TRBJ2-1; clone_size: many; v_call: TRBV6-4; d_call: NA; cdr3_aa: CASSDSLDFNEQFF; cdr3_nt: TGTGCCAGCAGTGACTCCCTCGACTTCAATGAGCAGTTCTTC
j_call: TRBJ1-2; clone_size: NA; v_call: TRBV12-3/TRBV12-4; d_call: NA; cdr3_aa: CASRLDWGRGYTF; cdr3_nt: TGTGCCAGCAGGCTGGACTGGGGAAGGGGCTACACCTTC
j_call: TRBJ2-2; clone_size: NA; v_call: TRBV7-2; d_call: TRBD2; cdr3_aa: CASSNRGGYTGELFF; cdr3_nt: TGTGCCAGCAGCAACCGGGGGGGCTATACCGGGGAGCTGTTTTTT
j_call: TRBJ1-6; clone_size: NA; v_call: TRBV9; d_call: NA; cdr3_aa: CASSATITGIKAPLHF; cdr3_nt: TGTGCCAGCAGCGCAACGATTACAGGGATAAAGGCACCCCTCCACTTT
j_call: TRBJ2-1; clone_size: NA; v_call: TRBV4-3; d_call: NA; cdr3_aa: CASSQVPHGNEQFF; cdr3_nt: TGCGCCAGCAGCCAAGTTCCCCACGGTAATGAGCAGTTCTTC
j_call: TRBJ2-3; clone_size: NA; v_call: TRBV10-3; d_call: TRBD2; cdr3_aa: CAIWEGKVTDTQYF; cdr3_nt: TGTGCCATCTGGGAGGGGAAGGTAACAGATACGCAGTATTTT
j_call: TRBJ2-7; clone_size: NA; v_call: TRBV7-8; d_call: NA; cdr3_aa: CASSPTGRGNEQYF; cdr3_nt: TGTGCCAGCAGCCCAACAGGTCGAGGAAACGAGCAGTACTTC
j_call: TRBJ2-3; clone_size: NA; v_call: TRBV9; d_call: NA; cdr3_aa: CASSVDSPTDTQYF; cdr3_nt: TGTGCCAGCAGCGTAGACTCTCCCACAGATACGCAGTATTTT
j_call: TRBJ2-3; clone_size: NA; v_call: TRBV27; d_call: TRBD1; cdr3_aa: CASRPTRDSPTDTQYF; cdr3_nt: TGTGCCAGCAGACCCACCCGGGACAGCCCCACAGATACGCAGTATTTT
j_call: TRBJ1-6; clone_size: once; v_call: TRBV18; d_call: NA; cdr3_aa: CASSPGGQRGSPLHF; cdr3_nt: TGTGCCAGCTCACCCGGGGGGCAAAGGGGTTCACCCCTCCACTTT
j_call: TRBJ2-1; clone_size: NA; v_call: TRBV11-2; d_call: NA; cdr3_aa: CASSPDSTGYNEQFF; cdr3_nt: TGTGCCAGCAGCCCGGACTCCACTGGCTACAATGAGCAGTTCTTC
j_call: TRBJ2-7; clone_size: NA; v_call: TRBV27; d_call: NA; cdr3_aa: CASSSGQGAYEQYF; cdr3_nt: NA
j_call: TRBJ2-2; clone_size: NA; v_call: TRBV6-5; d_call: TRBD1; cdr3_aa: CASTQPTGERRELFF; cdr3_nt: TGTGCCAGCACCCAACCAACAGGGGAGCGGCGGGAGCTGTTTTTT
j_call: TRBJ2-7; clone_size: NA; v_call: TRBV3-1/TRBV3-2; d_call: TRBD2; cdr3_aa: CASSPGGGVPEQYF; cdr3_nt: TGTGCCAGCAGTCCCGGGGGGGGAGTACCCGAGCAGTACTTC
j_call: TRBJ2-3; clone_size: NA; v_call: TRBV6-2/TRBV6-3; d_call: NA; cdr3_aa: CASSTPFPGDTQYF; cdr3_nt: TGTGCCAGCAGTACCCCCTTCCCGGGTGACACGCAGTATTTT
j_call: TRBJ1-1; clone_size: NA; v_call: TRBV27; d_call: NA; cdr3_aa: CASRPTLPAVNTEAFF; cdr3_nt: TGTGCCAGCCGACCAACCCTTCCGGCGGTGAACACTGAAGCTTTCTTT
j_call: TRBJ2-5; clone_size: NA; v_call: TRBV19; d_call: NA; cdr3_aa: CASSTRTVWGETQYF; cdr3_nt: TGTGCCAGTAGTACCCGGACAGTTTGGGGAGAGACCCAGTACTTC
j_call: TRBJ1-1; clone_size: NA; v_call: TRBV15; d_call: NA; cdr3_aa: CATSLSRGRTEAFF; cdr3_nt: TGTGCCACCAGCCTAAGTAGGGGTCGGACTGAAGCTTTCTTT
j_call: TRBJ1-6; clone_size: NA; v_call: TRBV4-3; d_call: NA; cdr3_aa: CASSTQWHYNSPLHF; cdr3_nt: TGCGCCAGCAGCACCCAGTGGCACTATAATTCACCCCTCCACTTT
j_call: TRBJ2-7; clone_size: NA; v_call: TRBV28; d_call: TRBD1; cdr3_aa: CASSYRDRDDEQYF; cdr3_nt: TGTGCCAGCAGCTACCGGGACAGGGACGACGAGCAGTACTTC
j_call: TRBJ2-3; clone_size: NA; v_call: TRBV5-1; d_call: NA; cdr3_aa: CASSLAGGYTDTQYF; cdr3_nt: TGCGCCAGCAGCTTGGCGGGGGGCTACACAGATACGCAGTATTTT
j_call: TRBJ2-1; clone_size: NA; v_call: TRBV10-1; d_call: TRBD2; cdr3_aa: CASSESASGNNEQFF; cdr3_nt: TGCGCCAGCAGTGAGTCAGCTAGCGGGAACAATGAGCAGTTCTTC
j_call: TRBJ2-5; clone_size: NA; v_call: TRBV5-6; d_call: NA; cdr3_aa: CASSRQADQETQYF; cdr3_nt: TGTGCCAGCAGCCGGCAGGCAGACCAAGAGACCCAGTACTTC
j_call: TRBJ1-1; clone_size: NA; v_call: TRBV11-2; d_call: NA; cdr3_aa: CASSLGTGGGTEAFF; cdr3_nt: TGTGCCAGCAGCCTAGGAACGGGTGGTGGCACTGAAGCTTTCTTT
j_call: TRBJ2-7; clone_size: NA; v_call: TRBV2; d_call: NA; cdr3_aa: CASSGVFPFEQYF; cdr3_nt: TGTGCCAGCAGTGGCGTCTTCCCTTTTGAGCAGTACTTC
j_call: TRBJ2-1; clone_size: NA; v_call: TRBV11-3; d_call: TRBD2; cdr3_aa: CASSSSTSPPYNEQFF; cdr3_nt: TGTGCCAGCAGCTCATCGACTAGCCCCCCATACAATGAGCAGTTCTTC
j_call: TRBJ1-3; clone_size: NA; v_call: TRBV6-5; d_call: NA; cdr3_aa: CASFSSGNTIYF; cdr3_nt: TGTGCCAGCTTCAGCTCTGGAAACACCATATATTTT
j_call: TRBJ1-1; clone_size: NA; v_call: TRBV7-9; d_call: TRBD1; cdr3_aa: CASSANRGHTEAFF; cdr3_nt: TGTGCCAGCAGCGCAAACAGGGGGCATACTGAAGCTTTCTTT
j_call: TRBJ2-1; clone_size: NA; v_call: TRBV7-9; d_call: NA; cdr3_aa: CASSPSAYEQFF; cdr3_nt: TGTGCCAGCAGCCCCAGCGCCTATGAGCAGTTCTTC
j_call: TRBJ1-5; clone_size: once; v_call: TRBV28; d_call: NA; cdr3_aa: CASSLNARGWNQPQHF; cdr3_nt: TGTGCCAGCAGTTTAAACGCCCGGGGTTGGAATCAGCCCCAGCATTTT
j_call: TRBJ2-7; clone_size: few; v_call: TRBV11-3; d_call: NA; cdr3_aa: CASSLGGDSAYEQYF; cdr3_nt: TGTGCCAGCAGCTTAGGAGGGGACTCGGCCTACGAGCAGTACTTC
j_call: TRBJ1-1; clone_size: NA; v_call: TRBV4-1; d_call: NA; cdr3_aa: CASSQELGQLNTEAFF; cdr3_nt: TGCGCCAGCAGCCAAGAACTCGGACAGTTAAACACTGAAGCTTTCTTT
j_call: TRBJ1-1; clone_size: NA; v_call: TRBV7-9; d_call: TRBD1; cdr3_aa: CASSSSGQVGFF; cdr3_nt: TGTGCCAGCAGTTCGTCGGGACAGGTTGGCTTCTTT
j_call: TRBJ1-2; clone_size: NA; v_call: TRBV2; d_call: NA; cdr3_aa: CASTMTGDYGYTF; cdr3_nt: TGTGCCAGCACCATGACAGGAGACTATGGCTACACCTTC
j_call: TRBJ1-1; clone_size: NA; v_call: TRBV28; d_call: TRBD1; cdr3_aa: CASIQGNGATEAFF; cdr3_nt: TGTGCCAGCATACAGGGGAATGGGGCAACTGAAGCTTTCTTT
j_call: TRBJ1-2; clone_size: NA; v_call: TRBV5-1; d_call: NA; cdr3_aa: CASSWTITGLAYGYTF; cdr3_nt: TGCGCCAGCAGCTGGACCATTACAGGGTTGGCCTATGGCTACACCTTC
j_call: TRBJ2-5; clone_size: NA; v_call: TRBV24-1; d_call: TRBD1; cdr3_aa: CATSGGQGAGETQYF; cdr3_nt: TGTGCCACCAGTGGGGGACAGGGGGCAGGAGAGACCCAGTACTTC
j_call: TRBJ2-1; clone_size: once; v_call: TRBV11-2; d_call: TRBD2; cdr3_aa: CASSLRPGLADGGQFF; cdr3_nt: TGTGCCAGCAGCCTTAGACCGGGACTAGCGGATGGTGGGCAGTTCTTC
j_call: TRBJ1-2; clone_size: NA; v_call: TRBV6-5; d_call: NA; cdr3_aa: CASSPGNYGYTF; cdr3_nt: TGTGCCAGCAGCCCAGGGAACTATGGCTACACCTTC
j_call: TRBJ1-2; clone_size: NA; v_call: TRBV5-6; d_call: TRBD1; cdr3_aa: CASSSGTGAAYGYTF; cdr3_nt: TGTGCCAGCAGCTCCGGGACAGGGGCCGCATATGGCTACACCTTC
j_call: TRBJ2-3; clone_size: NA; v_call: TRBV10-2; d_call: TRBD2; cdr3_aa: CASSESGTSGTDTQYF; cdr3_nt: TGCGCCAGCAGTGAGTCAGGGACTAGCGGGACAGATACGCAGTATTTT
j_call: TRBJ2-1; clone_size: NA; v_call: TRBV4-2; d_call: NA; cdr3_aa: CASSQDQSWNEQFF; cdr3_nt: TGTGCCAGCAGCCAAGATCAAAGCTGGAATGAGCAGTTCTTC
j_call: TRBJ1-1; clone_size: NA; v_call: TRBV3-1/TRBV3-2; d_call: NA; cdr3_aa: CASSQDSGNTEAFF; cdr3_nt: TGTGCCAGCAGTCAAGATTCGGGAAACACTGAAGCTTTCTTT
j_call: TRBJ2-3; clone_size: NA; v_call: TRBV4-3; d_call: NA; cdr3_aa: CASSRVGGDTQYF; cdr3_nt: TGCGCCAGCAGCCGGGTAGGGGGTGATACGCAGTATTTT
j_call: TRBJ1-5; clone_size: NA; v_call: TRBV7-9; d_call: NA; cdr3_aa: CASSLAGSGGHQPQHF; cdr3_nt: TGTGCCAGCAGCTTAGCGGGTTCGGGGGGCCATCAGCCCCAGCATTTT
j_call: TRBJ2-7; clone_size: NA; v_call: TRBV6-2/TRBV6-3; d_call: NA; cdr3_aa: CASSPGVRVYEQYF; cdr3_nt: TGTGCCAGCAGTCCCGGGGTTAGAGTCTACGAGCAGTACTTC